Listed below are T cell receptor beta chains from one sample, sequenced in a study of blood T cell repertoires in COVID-19. Profiling relied on immunoSEQ multiplex PCR, and the TCRdb table lists in-frame clones only, not all of them. The profile shows approximately 150,000 clones, about nine tenths of them singletons. Sequences were obtained from peripheral blood. The receptors shown here come from a man of 80 years or more with acute or convalescent COVID-19. Each CDR3 is given with its conserved first and last residue. A D gene is named only where the DNA matches it firmly. Size values are once, few and many counts, or a class for expanded clones, and some rows have none.

v_call: TRBV30; d_call: NA; j_call: TRBJ1-2; clone_size: NA; cdr3_aa: CAWSVLQNYGYTF; cdr3_nt: TGTGCCTGGAGTGTCCTACAGAACTATGGCTACACCTTC
v_call: TRBV11-2; d_call: TRBD2; j_call: TRBJ2-7; clone_size: few; cdr3_aa: CASSLSSLAVGEQYF; cdr3_nt: TGTGCCAGCAGCTTAAGTTCACTAGCGGTAGGCGAGCAGTACTTC
v_call: TRBV5-4; d_call: NA; j_call: TRBJ1-5; clone_size: NA; cdr3_aa: CASSLDGGVGQPQHF; cdr3_nt: TGTGCCAGCAGCTTGGATGGAGGAGTGGGTCAGCCCCAGCATTTT
v_call: TRBV10-3; d_call: TRBD1; j_call: TRBJ1-5; clone_size: NA; cdr3_aa: CAISEGDRLQPPQHF; cdr3_nt: TGTGCCATCAGTGAGGGGGACAGGCTCCAACCGCCCCAGCATTTT
v_call: TRBV5-5; d_call: NA; j_call: TRBJ1-1; clone_size: NA; cdr3_aa: CASSTLGGTEAFF; cdr3_nt: TGTGCCAGCAGCACCTTGGGGGGCACTGAAGCTTTCTTT
v_call: TRBV5-5; d_call: NA; j_call: TRBJ2-3; clone_size: NA; cdr3_aa: CASSPSGGIVDTQYF; cdr3_nt: TGTGCCAGCAGCCCGTCCGGGGGAATTGTGGATACACAGTATTTT
v_call: TRBV19; d_call: NA; j_call: TRBJ1-3; clone_size: NA; cdr3_aa: CASSTSGISAESGNTIYF; cdr3_nt: TGTGCCAGTAGTACCTCAGGAATTTCGGCAGAATCTGGAAACACCATATATTTT
v_call: TRBV6-5; d_call: NA; j_call: TRBJ2-5; clone_size: few; cdr3_aa: CASTEETQYF; cdr3_nt: TGTGCCAGCACAGAAGAGACCCAGTACTTC
v_call: TRBV19; d_call: TRBD1; j_call: TRBJ1-5; clone_size: NA; cdr3_aa: CASSRDRGLLSNQPQHF; cdr3_nt: TGTGCCAGTAGCCGCGACAGGGGACTCCTTAGCAATCAGCCCCAGCATTTT
v_call: TRBV6-5; d_call: TRBD1; j_call: TRBJ1-5; clone_size: NA; cdr3_aa: CASSMTGWQPQHF; cdr3_nt: TGTGCCAGCAGTATGACAGGGTGGCAGCCCCAGCATTTT
v_call: TRBV3-1/TRBV3-2; d_call: NA; j_call: TRBJ1-2; clone_size: NA; cdr3_aa: CASSPGGEVYGYTF; cdr3_nt: TGTGCCAGCAGCCCAGGCGGGGAGGTATATGGCTACACCTTC
v_call: TRBV19; d_call: TRBD1; j_call: TRBJ2-3; clone_size: NA; cdr3_aa: CASSLGTGRADTQYF; cdr3_nt: TGTGCCAGTAGTCTCGGGACAGGGAGGGCAGATACGCAGTATTTT
v_call: TRBV10-1; d_call: TRBD1; j_call: TRBJ2-7; clone_size: NA; cdr3_aa: CASSAGTAPDEQYF; cdr3_nt: TGCGCCAGCAGTGCCGGGACAGCCCCAGACGAGCAGTACTTC
v_call: TRBV18; d_call: TRBD2; j_call: TRBJ2-2; clone_size: once; cdr3_aa: CASSPFLAGVEGTGELFF; cdr3_nt: TGTGCCAGCTCACCATTCCTAGCGGGAGTTGAGGGCACCGGGGAGCTGTTTTTT
v_call: TRBV5-1; d_call: TRBD1; j_call: TRBJ2-2; clone_size: few; cdr3_aa: CASSLAGQGNTGELFF; cdr3_nt: TGCGCCAGCAGCTTGGCAGGACAGGGAAACACCGGGGAGCTGTTTTTT
v_call: TRBV6-5; d_call: TRBD1; j_call: TRBJ1-5; clone_size: NA; cdr3_aa: CASTTGGRQPQHF; cdr3_nt: TGTGCCAGCACTACAGGGGGCCGGCAGCCCCAGCATTTT
v_call: TRBV19; d_call: NA; j_call: TRBJ1-3; clone_size: NA; cdr3_aa: CASSTVISGNTIYF; cdr3_nt: TGTGCCAGTAGTACGGTAATCTCTGGAAACACCATATATTTT
v_call: TRBV6-1; d_call: NA; j_call: TRBJ2-5; clone_size: NA; cdr3_aa: CASSEGGVGETQYF; cdr3_nt: TGTGCCAGCAGTGAGGGGGGAGTGGGAGAGACCCAGTACTTC
v_call: TRBV14; d_call: NA; j_call: TRBJ1-6; clone_size: NA; cdr3_aa: CASSQQVYNSPLHF; cdr3_nt: TGTGCCAGCAGCCAACAGGTCTATAATTCACCCCTCCACTTT
v_call: TRBV11-2; d_call: NA; j_call: TRBJ1-4; clone_size: NA; cdr3_aa: CASSAGILNEKLFF; cdr3_nt: TGTGCCAGCAGCGCCGGGATACTTAATGAAAAACTGTTTTTT
v_call: TRBV10-1; d_call: NA; j_call: TRBJ2-7; clone_size: few; cdr3_aa: CASSEREGAYEQYF; cdr3_nt: TGCGCCAGCAGTGAGCGGGAAGGAGCGTACGAGCAGTACTTC
v_call: TRBV19; d_call: NA; j_call: TRBJ2-1; clone_size: NA; cdr3_aa: CASSMAGSYNEQFF; cdr3_nt: TGTGCCAGTAGTATGGCGGGATCCTACAATGAGCAGTTCTTC
v_call: TRBV5-8; d_call: NA; j_call: TRBJ2-1; clone_size: NA; cdr3_aa: CASSLTHGSYNEQFF; cdr3_nt: TGTGCCAGCAGCTTGACCCACGGCTCCTACAATGAGCAGTTCTTC
v_call: TRBV5-1; d_call: TRBD1; j_call: TRBJ1-2; clone_size: once; cdr3_aa: CASSSTGQGRGYTF; cdr3_nt: TGCGCCAGCAGCTCGACCGGACAGGGTCGGGGCTACACCTTC
v_call: TRBV6-5; d_call: TRBD2; j_call: TRBJ2-1; clone_size: NA; cdr3_aa: CASSPTSGSYNEQFF; cdr3_nt: TGTGCCAGCAGTCCGACTAGCGGCTCCTACAATGAGCAGTTCTTC
v_call: TRBV6-4; d_call: NA; j_call: TRBJ2-6; clone_size: NA; cdr3_aa: CASSDFPGSSGANVLTF; cdr3_nt: TGTGCCAGCAGTGACTTTCCAGGGTCTTCGGGGGCCAACGTCCTGACTTTC
v_call: TRBV6-1; d_call: TRBD2; j_call: TRBJ2-3; clone_size: once; cdr3_aa: CASSEMGTSGHTDTQYF; cdr3_nt: TGTGCCAGCAGTGAAATGGGGACTAGCGGGCACACAGATACGCAGTATTTT
v_call: TRBV27; d_call: TRBD1; j_call: TRBJ2-7; clone_size: NA; cdr3_aa: CASSLQFRQGRGYEQYF; cdr3_nt: TGTGCCAGCAGTTTACAGTTCCGACAGGGAAGAGGATACGAGCAGTACTTC
v_call: TRBV19; d_call: TRBD1; j_call: TRBJ1-5; clone_size: NA; cdr3_aa: CASTPQGNQPQHF; cdr3_nt: TGTGCCAGTACCCCACAGGGGAATCAGCCCCAGCATTTT
v_call: TRBV7-9; d_call: NA; j_call: TRBJ1-6; clone_size: NA; cdr3_aa: CASSFEGSYNSPLHF; cdr3_nt: TGTGCCAGCAGCTTCGAGGGCTCCTATAATTCACCCCTCCACTTT
v_call: TRBV2; d_call: TRBD1; j_call: TRBJ1-5; clone_size: NA; cdr3_aa: CASSETGVQPQHF; cdr3_nt: TGTGCCAGCAGTGAGACAGGGGTGCAGCCCCAGCATTTT
v_call: TRBV11-2; d_call: NA; j_call: TRBJ1-2; clone_size: NA; cdr3_aa: CASSLLGAGYTF; cdr3_nt: TGTGCCAGCAGCTTATTGGGGGCAGGCTACACCTTC
v_call: TRBV18; d_call: TRBD1; j_call: TRBJ2-5; clone_size: NA; cdr3_aa: CASSLTGVEETQYF; cdr3_nt: TGTGCCAGCTCATTGACAGGGGTTGAAGAGACCCAGTACTTC
v_call: TRBV27; d_call: NA; j_call: TRBJ2-3; clone_size: NA; cdr3_aa: CASSSGLGGTQYF; cdr3_nt: TGTGCCAGCAGTTCCGGCCTGGGGGGTACGCAGTATTTT
v_call: TRBV5-4; d_call: TRBD1; j_call: TRBJ1-1; clone_size: NA; cdr3_aa: CASSPDRGRTEAFF; cdr3_nt: TGTGCCAGCAGCCCGGACAGGGGACGCACTGAAGCTTTCTTT
v_call: TRBV24-1; d_call: NA; j_call: TRBJ1-2; clone_size: NA; cdr3_aa: CATSDTFAGGYTF; cdr3_nt: TGTGCCACCAGTGACACCTTTGCGGGTGGCTACACCTTC
v_call: TRBV7-9; d_call: NA; j_call: TRBJ1-1; clone_size: NA; cdr3_aa: CASSLDVGHGNTEAFF; cdr3_nt: TGTGCCAGCAGCTTAGATGTCGGACACGGGAACACTGAAGCTTTCTTT
v_call: TRBV28; d_call: TRBD1; j_call: TRBJ1-5; clone_size: NA; cdr3_aa: CASSPRTGGLQPQHF; cdr3_nt: TGTGCCAGCAGTCCCCGGACAGGGGGCTTGCAGCCCCAGCATTTT
v_call: TRBV27; d_call: NA; j_call: TRBJ2-1; clone_size: few; cdr3_aa: CASTQGGRGYNEQFF; cdr3_nt: TGTGCCAGCACCCAAGGAGGAAGGGGGTACAATGAGCAGTTCTTC
v_call: TRBV6-1; d_call: NA; j_call: TRBJ1-4; clone_size: NA; cdr3_aa: CASSVSRNPATNEKLFF; cdr3_nt: TGTGCCAGCAGTGTTAGCAGAAACCCTGCAACTAATGAAAAACTGTTTTTT
v_call: TRBV14; d_call: NA; j_call: TRBJ2-3; clone_size: once; cdr3_aa: CASSQGTLTDTQYF; cdr3_nt: TGTGCCAGCAGCCAAGGGACACTCACAGATACGCAGTATTTT
v_call: TRBV3-1/TRBV3-2; d_call: TRBD1; j_call: TRBJ2-3; clone_size: NA; cdr3_aa: CASSQAGGGTDTQYF; cdr3_nt: TGTGCCAGCAGCCAAGCAGGGGGCGGCACAGATACGCAGTATTTT
v_call: TRBV7-9; d_call: TRBD2; j_call: TRBJ2-1; clone_size: NA; cdr3_aa: CASRGAGRTYNEQFF; cdr3_nt: TGTGCCAGCAGGGGAGCGGGACGGACCTACAATGAGCAGTTCTTC
v_call: TRBV7-7; d_call: NA; j_call: TRBJ2-5; clone_size: NA; cdr3_aa: CASSLDRVETQYF; cdr3_nt: TGTGCCAGCAGCTTAGACAGGGTGGAGACCCAGTACTTC
v_call: TRBV28; d_call: TRBD1; j_call: TRBJ1-4; clone_size: few; cdr3_aa: CASRMAEGQINEKLFF; cdr3_nt: TGTGCCAGCAGGATGGCCGAGGGACAGATTAATGAAAAACTGTTTTTT
v_call: TRBV12-3/TRBV12-4; d_call: NA; j_call: TRBJ1-2; clone_size: NA; cdr3_aa: CASSLPGIYGYTF; cdr3_nt: TGTGCCAGCAGTTTGCCCGGGATCTATGGCTACACCTTC
v_call: TRBV5-1; d_call: NA; j_call: TRBJ1-4; clone_size: once; cdr3_aa: CASSLNPTGTTNEKLFF; cdr3_nt: TGCGCCAGCAGCTTAAACCCTACAGGGACAACTAATGAAAAACTGTTTTTT
v_call: TRBV6-1; d_call: TRBD1; j_call: TRBJ1-2; clone_size: NA; cdr3_aa: CASSEFGQGATNYGYTF; cdr3_nt: TGTGCCAGCAGTGAATTTGGACAGGGGGCAACTAACTATGGCTACACCTTC
v_call: TRBV30; d_call: TRBD2; j_call: TRBJ2-1; clone_size: NA; cdr3_aa: CAWSGTSGTFQFF; cdr3_nt: TGTGCCTGGAGCGGGACTAGCGGGACTTTTCAGTTCTTC
v_call: TRBV7-2; d_call: NA; j_call: TRBJ2-5; clone_size: NA; cdr3_aa: CASSLAMLVRETQYF; cdr3_nt: TGTGCCAGCAGCTTAGCGATGTTGGTACGGGAGACCCAGTACTTC
v_call: TRBV6-1; d_call: NA; j_call: TRBJ1-2; clone_size: once; cdr3_aa: CASSEVRESHGYTF; cdr3_nt: TGTGCCAGCAGTGAAGTGCGGGAGAGCCATGGCTACACCTTC
v_call: TRBV27; d_call: NA; j_call: TRBJ1-4; clone_size: NA; cdr3_aa: CASSSSAGTNEKLFF; cdr3_nt: TGTGCCAGCAGTTCAAGCGCAGGGACTAATGAAAAACTGTTTTTT
v_call: TRBV7-9; d_call: NA; j_call: TRBJ2-3; clone_size: once; cdr3_aa: CASSLAEGYTDTQYF; cdr3_nt: TGTGCCAGCAGCTTAGCGGAGGGATACACAGATACGCAGTATTTT